Detailed here is one T cell receptor (beta chain). A read error may explain this, as a much larger clone is one base away. The data derive from a study of blood T cells in healthy people across ages. Germline V gene lookup returns CDR1 GTSNPN and CDR2 SVGIG (reference sequence). V gave up 5 bases and J gave up 7 bases; unmatched junction bases: 8. The CDR3 has 14 residues. The donors, healthy Caucasians from Russia, were aged about 6 to 95. In each sample, at least 6.5 million PBMCs were isolated. Using a J-beta primer mix together with a sample-barcoded 5' primer, a second PCR was run for roughly 6 to 11 cycles. A template-switch adaptor that had 12 random nucleotides put a tag on each cDNA molecule. TCRdb reanalysed the 5' RACE reads using MiXCR and keeps one entry per CDR3 protein. The table lists hundreds of thousands of distinct CDR3 sequences, 43% of them singletons.

The material sequenced was blood. This TCR was recovered from a woman between 55 and 75 years old in good health. The genes are TRBV30 and TRBJ1-1, with 12 bases matching TRBD1. Written as DNA, the CDR3 is TGTGCCTGGGGGACAGGGGGCGGCAAGATTGAAGCTTTCTTT. Protein: CAWGTGGGKIEAFF.